This is a list of T cell receptor beta chains from one sample in a study of control samples from healthy donors and cancer patients. The data were produced by immunoSEQ multiplex PCR, yet TCRdb's version contains in-frame clones alone and is incomplete. The data show about 180,000 clones, with around 87% seen just once and roughly 1.3% held by the top ten. What was sequenced was blood. The receptors come from a woman in her 50s in good health. CDR3s include the opening cysteine and the closing phenylalanine or tryptophan. A D gene is named only where the DNA matches it firmly. The size field is filled for only some rows; it gives once, few, many or a size class.

TRBV7-2,NA,NA,TRBJ2-1,TGTGCCAGCAGCTCACACAGGGGGGGGAATGAGCAGTTCTTC,CASSSHRGGNEQFF
TRBV29-1,TRBD1,NA,TRBJ2-7,TGCAGCGTTCAGGGGACAGGGGCTAACGAGCAGTACTTC,CSVQGTGANEQYF
TRBV7-2,NA,NA,TRBJ2-1,TGTGCCAGCAGCTTAACCGCCTTCGGGAATGAGCAGTTCTTC,CASSLTAFGNEQFF
TRBV7-2,NA,NA,TRBJ1-1,TGTGCCAGCAGCTCGATATCCCCGACCGGACTTGGAGGGACTGAAGCTTTCTTT,CASSSISPTGLGGTEAFF
TRBV9,NA,NA,TRBJ2-2,TGTGCCAGCAGCGCCTCTTTGGGGGTAGGCGGGGAGCTGTTTTTT,CASSASLGVGGELFF
TRBV18,NA,NA,TRBJ1-2,TGTGCCAGCTCACCCCAGGGTGAGGGGGATGGCTACACCTTC,CASSPQGEGDGYTF
TRBV4-3,NA,few,TRBJ2-3,TGCGCCAGCAGCCAAGGGTTTGTCGGGACTCGGCAGTATTTT,CASSQGFVGTRQYF
TRBV11-3,NA,NA,TRBJ1-1,TGTGCCAGCAGCTTAGATAATCCTGAAGCTTTCTTT,CASSLDNPEAFF
TRBV6-4,NA,NA,TRBJ2-7,TGTGCCAGCAGTGTAGGATTTCGGGAGCAGTACTTC,CASSVGFREQYF
TRBV27,NA,NA,TRBJ1-1,TGTGCCAGCAGTTTAACGGCAGGGAACACTGAAGCTTTCTTT,CASSLTAGNTEAFF
TRBV7-2,NA,once,TRBJ2-5,TGTGCCAGCAGAAAGGGACGGGAAGAGACCCAGTACTTC,CASRKGREETQYF
TRBV27,NA,NA,TRBJ2-3,TGTGCCAGCAACGAGACTCCCCAGGGGCCAGATACGCAGTATTTT,CASNETPQGPDTQYF
TRBV2,TRBD1,few,TRBJ2-2,TGTGCCAGCACGCGACAGGGTCAAACCGGGGAGCTGTTTTTT,CASTRQGQTGELFF
TRBV6-5,NA,once,TRBJ1-2,TGTGCCAGCAGCCCCGGCGGGGACCAGAATGGCTACACCTTC,CASSPGGDQNGYTF
TRBV7-9,NA,NA,TRBJ1-5,TGTGCCAGCAGCCTACACCGTAGCAATCAGCCCCAGCATTTT,CASSLHRSNQPQHF
TRBV5-8,NA,NA,TRBJ2-7,TGTGCCAGCAGCGCACCGGGACACCAACCCAGCGGGGTTTTC,CASSAPGHQPSGVF
TRBV30,NA,NA,TRBJ2-5,TGTGCCTGGAGTGTACAACAGGCAGAGACCCAGTACTTC,CAWSVQQAETQYF
TRBV6-5,TRBD1,NA,TRBJ1-2,TGTGCCAGCAGTTACTCGCGGACAGGGGGCAACTATGGCTACACCTTC,CASSYSRTGGNYGYTF
TRBV12-3/TRBV12-4,NA,NA,TRBJ2-7,TGTGCCAGCAGTTCAAGGGTAGGTTACGAGCAGTACTTC,CASSSRVGYEQYF
TRBV12-3/TRBV12-4,NA,NA,TRBJ1-1,TGTGCCAGCAGCCGGACCTCGAACACTGAAGCTTTCTTT,CASSRTSNTEAFF
TRBV4-1,NA,NA,TRBJ1-5,TGCGCCAGCAGCCAAGCAGTCTGGGATCAGCCCCAGCATTTT,CASSQAVWDQPQHF
TRBV9,TRBD2,NA,TRBJ2-2,TGTGCCAGCAGCGTAGTCGTTAGCGGGACCGGGGAGCTGTTTTTT,CASSVVVSGTGELFF
TRBV14,TRBD2,NA,TRBJ2-7,TGTGCCAGCAGCCAGGCCGGGACTAGCGGGAGGTGCGAGCAGTACTTC,CASSQAGTSGRCEQYF
TRBV5-4,NA,NA,TRBJ1-2,TGTGCCAGCAGCTGGGGGCAGGCGCCGACTTATGGCTACACCTTC,CASSWGQAPTYGYTF
TRBV28,TRBD1,NA,TRBJ1-2,TGTGCCAGCAGTCTTGCCCCAGGGGGGTATGGCTACACCTTC,CASSLAPGGYGYTF
TRBV21-1,NA,NA,TRBJ2-7,TGTGCCAGCAGCAAAGAGGTACCAGGCTACGAGCAGTACTTC,CASSKEVPGYEQYF
TRBV27,TRBD1,once,TRBJ2-2,TGTGCCAGCACATATCACAGGGGAGTTAAGGCCGGGGAGCTGTTTTTT,CASTYHRGVKAGELFF
TRBV3-1/TRBV3-2,NA,once,TRBJ1-4,TGTGCCAGCAGCACTAATGAAAAACTGTTTTTT,CASSTNEKLFF
TRBV4-3,NA,NA,TRBJ1-2,TGCGCCAGCAGCCAAGAGTCCACCTACTATGGCTACACCTTC,CASSQESTYYGYTF
TRBV20-1,NA,NA,TRBJ1-1,TGCAGTGCTAGTGAGGGGAACACTGAAGCTTTCTTT,CSASEGNTEAFF
TRBV15,NA,NA,TRBJ2-1,TGTGCCACCAGCAGAGGGGGCAGCCTAAATTACAATGAGCAGTTCTTC,CATSRGGSLNYNEQFF
TRBV20-1,NA,NA,TRBJ1-6,TGCAGTGCTAGGACACTGGCCCTCCACTTT,CSARTLALHF
TRBV29-1,NA,NA,TRBJ1-5,TGCAGCGCAGCTGACAGCAACCTAAATCAGCCCCAGCATTTT,CSAADSNLNQPQHF
TRBV4-3,NA,NA,TRBJ2-1,TGCGCCAGCAGCCAAGATCCCGTAAATGAGCAGTTCTTC,CASSQDPVNEQFF
TRBV21-1,NA,NA,TRBJ1-5,TGTGCCAGCACCAACAGGGATTTTAGCAATCAGCCCCAGCATTTT,CASTNRDFSNQPQHF
TRBV11-3,TRBD1,NA,TRBJ2-7,TGTGCCTTAGGACAGGGGGCCTACGAGCAGTACTTC,CALGQGAYEQYF
TRBV7-9,TRBD1,few,TRBJ1-2,TGTGCCAGCAGCACCGGGACAGCTAACTATGGCTACACCTTC,CASSTGTANYGYTF
TRBV28,NA,NA,TRBJ2-7,TGTGCCAGCAGTTTGGACGAGCAGTACTTC,CASSLDEQYF
TRBV7-8,NA,NA,TRBJ2-1,TGTGCCAGCAGCTTTTTGGGAAGCTCCTACAATGAGCAGTTCTTC,CASSFLGSSYNEQFF
TRBV2,NA,NA,TRBJ2-3,TGTGCCAGCAGTGAAGGGGCGGGTGATACGCAGTATTTT,CASSEGAGDTQYF
TRBV6-7,NA,NA,TRBJ1-6,TGTGCCAGCAGTTACTCGGACGGCGCTTCAAATTCACCCCTCCACTTT,CASSYSDGASNSPLHF
TRBV10-1,NA,few,TRBJ1-6,TGCGCCAGCACCAGGACGGGCCCAGCTAATTCACCCCTCCACTTT,CASTRTGPANSPLHF
TRBV7-9,NA,NA,TRBJ2-4,TGTGCCAGCAGCTTAGGAATAGCGACAGGCAACATTCAGTACTTC,CASSLGIATGNIQYF
TRBV9,NA,NA,TRBJ1-1,TGTGCCAGCAGCCCGTCCCGACAGGAAATGAACACTGAAGCTTTCTTT,CASSPSRQEMNTEAFF